Following are 30 T cell receptor beta chains from one sample sequenced in a study of T cells in Graves' hyperthyroidism and ophthalmopathy. The investigators amplified TCR beta CDR3 regions from RNA transcripts. The TCR CDR3 first-round RT-PCR relied on the HTBI primer set. In TCRdb, the multiplex PCR reads were re-called with MiXCR into one record per CDR3 protein. The table records about 840,000 distinct CDR3 sequences, 38% of them present only once. Sample: blood. All receptors come from a man aged 18 to 30 with Graves' hyperthyroidism.

This chain connects TRBV29-1 to TRBJ2-5; TRBD2 matches at 14 bases. This CDR3 contains 15 residues. Germline loops: CDR1 SQVTM, CDR2 ANQGSEA. V shed 0 bases and J 7 bases; nucleotides not matched to a gene: 4. In DNA form, the CDR3 reads TGCAGCGTTGAAGACCGACTAGCGGGGGGGGGGACCCAGTACTTC. This gives the protein CSVEDRLAGGGTQYF.

The count of this clonotype is one. The chain joins TRBV7-9 to TRBJ2-7, with D maybe TRBD2 (5 bases). The CDR3 totals 15 residues. V shed 5 bases and J shed 0 bases, with 14 bases lying between them. CDR1 SEHNR and CDR2 FQNEAQ come from the germline V gene (reference sequence). The CDR3 sequence: CASSMGRGSSYEQYF. CDR3 DNA sequence: TGTGCCAGCAGCATGGGGAGAGGGAGCTCCTACGAGCAGTACTTC.

The rearrangement joins TRBV7-2 to TRBJ1-5; 8 bases agree with TRBD1. Germline CDR1 reads SGHTA; CDR2 reads FQGNSA. Trimming took 1 base from V and 6 from J; bases not matched to a gene: 5. The length of the CDR3 is 15 residues. The CDR3 sequence is CASSLDQGAAQPQHF. The DNA for the CDR3 is TGTGCCAGCAGCTTAGATCAGGGGGCCGCTCAGCCCCAGCATTTT.

The CDR3 protein is CASSPAWRGYTEAFF. The CDR3 nucleotides read TGTGCCAGCAGTCCTGCATGGCGTGGGTACACTGAAGCTTTCTTT. The chain uses TRBV25-1 and TRBJ1-1; D not resolved. Germline values: CDR1 MGHDK, CDR2 SYGVNS. The CDR3 spans 15 residues. The V gene lost 5 bases and the J gene lost 3 bases, with 16 bases spanning the gap.

In its sample, this clonotype was seen many times. The rearrangement uses TRBV10-3 and TRBJ1-1; no definite D call. This CDR3 spans 14 amino acids. V lost 0 bases, J lost 4 bases, and 9 bases lay in between. The germline V gene has CDR1 ENHRY and CDR2 SYGVKD. The chain's CDR3 is CAISESKPGTEAFF. The CDR3 DNA reads TGTGCCATCAGTGAGTCGAAACCGGGCACTGAAGCTTTCTTT.

With respect to this clonotype: This is likely a read error, given that the CDR3 carries no conserved phenylalanine or tryptophan at its end. This rearrangement joins TRBV5-5 to TRBJ1-6, with D unresolved. V lost 4 bases to trimming and J lost 13 bases, with 9 bases between them. The germline V gene encodes CDR1 SGHKS and CDR2 YYEKEE (reference sequence). The CDR3 loop spans 11 amino acids. The CDR3, as DNA: TGTGCCAGCAGCCAAGATAGCCCCCTCCACCTT. Its protein is CASSQDSPLHL.

The rearrangement uses TRBV12-3 or TRBV12-4 and TRBJ1-2; D is undetermined. The CDR3 is made up of 15 amino acids. V dropped 4 bases and J dropped 2 bases, with 14 bases sitting between them. CDR3 sequence: CASSYDFGVNYGYTF. The CDR3 DNA reads TGTGCCAGCAGTTACGATTTCGGGGTGAACTATGGCTACACCTTC.

This clonotype was seen at least ten times. CDR3 sequence: CSAWTGINYGYTF. In nucleotides, the CDR3 is TGCAGTGCTTGGACAGGGATTAACTATGGCTACACCTTC. The gene calls are TRBV20-1 and TRBJ1-2; 8 nucleotides agree with TRBD1. The CDR3 extends over 13 amino acids. V lost 5 bases to trimming and J lost 1 base; unmatched junction nucleotides: 3. Germline assignment: CDR1 DFQATT and CDR2 SNEGSKA (reference sequence).

This clonotype was seen a few times. J is TRBJ2-6 and V is TRBV9, with D possibly being TRBD2 (6 bases). This CDR3 comprises 16 residues. Germline CDR1 reads SGDLS; CDR2 reads YYNGEE. V was clipped by 0 bases and J by 4 bases, with 11 bases between them. The CDR3 loop is CASSVEGGVGANVLTF. Here the CDR3 DNA reads TGTGCCAGCAGCGTAGAGGGCGGGGTCGGGGCCAACGTCCTGACTTTC.

This clonotype has a single count. The chain is built from TRBV2 and TRBJ1-2; D is undetermined. This CDR3 contains 14 residues. Trimming stripped 3 bases from V and 4 bases from J, with 12 bases between. The germline V gene encodes CDR1 SNHLY and CDR2 FYNNEI. This chain's CDR3 is CASSDNLSAYGYTF. The CDR3 DNA sequence: TGTGCCAGCAGTGACAATTTGTCGGCCTATGGCTACACCTTC.

This chain uses TRBV7-9 with TRBJ2-2, with D perhaps TRBD2 (6 bases). Germline lookup yields CDR1 SEHNR and CDR2 FQNEAQ (reference sequence). The CDR3 sequence is 17 residues long. Trimming removed 5 bases at V and 3 bases at J, with 19 bases between. As DNA, the CDR3 is TGTGCCAGCAGCCCTCGGGCGGGGCTGCGACACACCGGGGAGCTGTTTTTT. Protein sequence: CASSPRAGLRHTGELFF.

This sequence joins TRBV29-1 and TRBJ1-1; tentatively, D is TRBD1 (5 bases). Trimming removed 8 bases at V and 4 bases at J, with 14 bases between. The CDR3 consists of 12 residues. CDR1 SQVTM and CDR2 ANQGSEA come from the germline V gene. The DNA for the CDR3 is TGCAGCTTGGAACAGGACCCCACTGAAGCTTTCTTT. Protein: CSLEQDPTEAFF.

The chain joins TRBV6-5 to TRBJ1-3; weak D call: TRBD1 (5 bases). CDR1 is MNHEY, CDR2 SVGAGI, per germline. Trimming removed 1 base at V and 1 base at J, with 8 bases between. This CDR3 is built from 15 residues. CDR3 sequence reads: CASSYLEGSGNTIYF. The CDR3, as DNA: TGTGCCAGCAGTTACTTGGAGGGGTCTGGAAACACCATATATTTT.

This clonotype was observed many times. The V gene is TRBV9, the J gene TRBJ2-7, with 10 bases fitting TRBD2. CDR3 length equals 14 residues. CDR1 and CDR2 from the germline V gene are SGDLS and YYNGEE. Trimming at V came to 0 bases and at J to 3 bases, leaving 0 bases not matched to a gene. CDR3 sequence reads: CASSVASGSYEQYF. The CDR3 DNA reads TGTGCCAGCAGCGTAGCTAGCGGGAGCTACGAGCAGTACTTC.

J is TRBJ2-5 and V is TRBV5-4, with TRBD1 identical over 8 bases. The trim removed 0 bases at V and 3 bases at J, leaving 7 bases unmatched. Germline V gene lookup returns CDR1 SGHNT and CDR2 YYREEE (reference sequence). The CDR3 extends over 16 amino acids. As DNA, the CDR3 is TGTGCCAGCAGCTTGGAGGGACAGGCGGACAAAGAGACCCAGTACTTC. Translated, it gives CASSLEGQADKETQYF.

The chain recombines TRBV7-2 with TRBJ1-1, with 8 positions matching TRBD1. The CDR3 is made up of 14 amino acids. After removal of 3 bases from V and 5 bases from J, the junction contained 5 bases not matched to a gene. Germline V gene lookup returns CDR1 SGHTA and CDR2 FQGNSA. The CDR3: CASSLETGETEAFF. DNA for the CDR3: TGTGCCAGCAGCTTGGAGACAGGGGAGACTGAAGCTTTCTTT.

This clonotype has only a few counts. The gene calls are TRBV27 and TRBJ2-5; D unresolved. Germline CDR1 and CDR2: MNHEY and SMNVEV (reference sequence). This CDR3 contains 11 residues. Trimming shortened V by 3 bases and J by 5 bases, and 4 bases separated the two germline ends. CDR3 sequence reads: CASSFPETQYF. Here the CDR3 DNA reads TGTGCCAGCAGTTTCCCGGAGACCCAGTACTTC.

This chain links TRBV6-6 with TRBJ1-1; no firm D call. V lost 2 bases, J lost 7 bases, and 5 bases lay in between. Germline CDR1 MNHNY, CDR2 SVGAGI (reference sequence). This CDR3 is 11 amino acids long. The CDR3 loop reads CASSYIGEAFF. The CDR3 region has the DNA TGTGCCAGCAGTTACATCGGTGAAGCTTTCTTT.

This clonotype appeared a few times. This chain joins TRBV29-1 and TRBJ1-2, with 7 bases that match TRBD1. The CDR3 is 14 amino acids. Germline V gives CDR1 SQVTM, CDR2 ANQGSEA. Trimming at V came to 3 bases and at J to 5 bases, leaving 9 bases not matched to a gene. In DNA, the CDR3 is TGCAGCGTTGATGACGGACAGGACACATATGGCTACACCTTC. Its protein is CSVDDGQDTYGYTF.

In this sample, this clonotype turned up many times. The rearrangement links TRBV29-1 to TRBJ2-6; 7 bases match TRBD1. V shed 5 bases, J shed 0 bases, and the junction held 7 bases outside the gene matches. The CDR3 has 16 residues. Germline V CDR1 and CDR2: SQVTM, ANQGSEA. This CDR3 is CSVSGQASSGANVLTF. CDR3 nucleotides: TGCAGCGTTTCCGGACAGGCGAGCTCTGGGGCCAACGTCCTGACTTTC.

This clonotype was observed many times. The chain has TRBV5-1 and TRBJ1-4; D is perhaps TRBD1 (6 bases). The germline V and J ends were trimmed by 2 bases and 6 bases, with 11 bases remaining between them. The CDR3 loop spans 14 amino acids. The germline V gene encodes CDR1 SGHRS and CDR2 YFSETQ. The CDR3 region is CASSLRGQDEKLFF. CDR3 nucleotides: TGCGCCAGCAGCTTACGGGGGCAGGATGAAAAACTGTTTTTT.

Worth noting for this clonotype: With a much larger clone just one base away, this may be a read error. The CDR3 end shows no conserved phenylalanine or tryptophan, and so a read error is likely. The chain uses TRBV20-1 and TRBJ1-5; D gene uncertain. The CDR3 has 12 amino acids. Germline loops: CDR1 DFQATT, CDR2 SNEGSKA (reference sequence). Deletions cut 7 bases from V and 0 bases from J, with 7 bases between. The DNA of the CDR3 is TGCAGTGTACAGCATAGCAATCAGCCCCAGCATCTT. As protein: CSVQHSNQPQHL.

The rearrangement links TRBV29-1 to TRBJ1-2, with no clear D. This CDR3 spans 10 amino acids. Germline V lookup: CDR1 SQVTM, CDR2 ANQGSEA. The V end lost 3 bases, the J end lost 8 bases, and 7 bases lay between the germline ends. The DNA for the CDR3 is TGCAGCGTTGAGGATCGGGGCTACACCTTC. Amino acid sequence: CSVEDRGYTF.

This clonotype was counted a few times. This chain links TRBV20-1 with TRBJ2-7, with 7 nucleotides matching TRBD1. This CDR3 region has 13 residues. Germline CDR1 and CDR2: DFQATT and SNEGSKA (reference sequence). V shed 5 bases, J shed 3 bases, and the junction held 7 bases outside the gene matches. The CDR3 DNA is TGCAGTGCTTCTACAGGGGAAGGCTACGAGCAGTACTTC. This gives the protein CSASTGEGYEQYF.

The chain uses TRBV7-9 and TRBJ1-1; D is unclear. There are 16 residues in the CDR3. Germline V gene sequence: CDR1 SEHNR, CDR2 FQNEAQ (reference sequence). The ends were cut back, 5 bases at V and 1 base at J, with 17 bases in the middle. The CDR3 coding sequence is TGTGCCAGCAGCCCCCTTTCAGGTGGGCAGAACACTGAAGCTTTCTTT. This encodes CASSPLSGGQNTEAFF.

Regarding this clonotype: A read error may be the cause here, since a much bigger clone is one base away. The rearrangement joins TRBV7-8 to TRBJ2-5; the D is unclear. From germline, CDR1 is SGHVS and CDR2 FQNEAQ. CDR3 size: 12 residues. V lost 5 bases and J 3 bases, leaving 7 bases between the germline ends. The CDR3 loop is CASSPKEETQYF. In nucleotides, the CDR3 is TGTGCCAGCAGCCCGAAAGAAGAGACCCAGTACTTC.

CDR3 residues: CASTKGDQPQHF. In nucleotides, the CDR3 is TGTGCCAGCACGAAGGGGGATCAGCCCCAGCATTTT. The V and J genes are TRBV5-6 and TRBJ1-5; D is possibly TRBD1 (6 bases). V shed 6 bases and J shed 5 bases, with 9 bases lying between them. Germline V gives CDR1 SGHDT, CDR2 YYEEEE. The CDR3 totals 12 residues. Based on the CDR3 plus reference TRBV5-6 and TRBJ1-5, the full variable domain is DAGVTQSPTHLIKTRGQQVTLRCSPKSGHDTVSWYQQALGQGPQFIFQYYEEEERQRGNFPDRFSGHQFPNYSSELNVNALLLGDSALYLCASTKGDQPQHFGDGTRLSIL.

This chain joins TRBV12-3 or TRBV12-4 and TRBJ1-2; 8 bases map to TRBD1. This CDR3 has 15 amino acids. The J segment lost 4 bases and the V segment lost 3 bases, leaving 7 bases of the junction unmatched. For the CDR3, the DNA is TGTGCCAGCAGTTTTGGGGTAGGACAGGGCTATGGCTACACCTTC. Encoded protein: CASSFGVGQGYGYTF.

This rearrangement joins TRBV10-3 to TRBJ2-3; TRBD2 is a possible D gene (5 bases). Germline V gives CDR1 ENHRY, CDR2 SYGVKD. The CDR3 is 13 residues long. V was pared by 10 bases and J by 3 bases, with 14 bases between. For the CDR3, the DNA is TGTGCCACTAGCCTCGGTGGTACAGATACGCAGTATTTT. It codes for CATSLGGTDTQYF.

Details on this clonotype: A clone one base away is much larger, so this may be a read error. The chain combines TRBV29-1 with TRBJ2-7, with D perhaps TRBD1 (5 bases). This CDR3 is built from 12 residues. Germline CDR1 SQVTM, CDR2 ANQGSEA. The CDR3 region has the DNA TGCGGCGCTCAGACAGATCTCTACGAGCAGTACTTC. Translation: CGAQTDLYEQYF.